A selection of T cell receptor beta chains follows, all from one sample in a study of T cell responses to AZD1222 COVID-19 vaccine. Profiled with immunoSEQ multiplex PCR; TCRdb holds only in-frame clones, not every one. The sample lists tens of thousands of clones, roughly 80% occurring once. The specimen comprised peripheral blood, sampled on day 0 of AZD1222 vaccination. These receptors were obtained from an adult in good health. The CDR3 runs from the conserved cysteine through the conserved F or W. D genes are given only for firm matches. Some rows mark clone size as missing; the rest say once, few, many or name a class of expanded clone.

j_gene,v_gene,abundance,d_gene,CDR3nt,CDR3aa
TRBJ2-2,TRBV6-6,few,TRBD1,TGTGCCAGCATCTACCGAACCGGGACAGGGAAACGGGAGTGGACCGGGGAGCTGTTTTTT,CASIYRTGTGKREWTGELFF
TRBJ2-1,TRBV12-3/TRBV12-4,once,.,TGTGCCAGCAGTCAACTCCTCTACAATGAGCAGTTCTTC,CASSQLLYNEQFF
TRBJ1-5,TRBV30,.,.,TGTGCCTGGAGAGTAAAGAGTGACAATCAGCCCCAGCATTTT,CAWRVKSDNQPQHF
TRBJ2-6,TRBV7-2,.,TRBD1,TGTGCCAGCAGCTTATACGGCAGGGGGCCTGGGGCCAACGTCCTGACTTTC,CASSLYGRGPGANVLTF
TRBJ1-6,TRBV30,.,TRBD1,TGTGCCTGGGGGACAGATAATTCACCCCTCCACTTT,CAWGTDNSPLHF
TRBJ2-5,TRBV18,.,.,TGTGCCAGCTCACTACCGGGGGTCGTGGAGACCCAGTACTTC,CASSLPGVVETQYF
TRBJ2-3,TRBV9,.,.,TGTGCCAGCAGCTCCTCAGGGGGGCGGGCAGATACGCAGTATTTT,CASSSSGGRADTQYF
TRBJ2-7,TRBV6-5,once,.,TGTGCCAGCGAGGGGGTTCCCACCTACGAGCAGTACTTC,CASEGVPTYEQYF
TRBJ2-5,TRBV11-3,.,.,TGTGCCAGCAGCTTAGCTGGGCGGGCCCAAGAGACCCAGTACTTC,CASSLAGRAQETQYF
TRBJ2-1,TRBV5-4,.,TRBD2,TGTGCCAGCAGCCCTTTAGCGGGCTCCTACAATGAGCAGTTCTTC,CASSPLAGSYNEQFF
TRBJ1-5,TRBV19,.,.,TGTGCCAGTAGCCTAAATCGGGACAATCAGCCCCAGCATTTT,CASSLNRDNQPQHF
TRBJ2-3,TRBV6-6,.,.,TGTGCCAGCAGCCTACCCACCCCAGATACGCAGTATTTT,CASSLPTPDTQYF
TRBJ2-1,TRBV7-9,.,TRBD2,TGTGCCAGCAACTTGAAGGGGCTAGCGGGAGGTGTTAATGAGCAGTTCTTC,CASNLKGLAGGVNEQFF
TRBJ1-6,TRBV7-6,.,.,TGTGCCAGCAGCTCGCCCCGGGGTCTCGCCTATAATTCACCCCTCCACTTT,CASSSPRGLAYNSPLHF
TRBJ1-2,TRBV19,.,.,TGTGCCAGTAGTGTGGACCTTACCCGAGGCTATGGCTACACCTTC,CASSVDLTRGYGYTF
TRBJ2-1,TRBV28,.,.,TGTGCCAGCACAGGACTCCTAGGGCAGTGGAATGAGCAGTTCTTC,CASTGLLGQWNEQFF
TRBJ2-7,TRBV5-1,.,TRBD1,TGCGCCAGCAGCGTAACCGCCGGCTACAGGGGGCAAACCTACGAGCAGTACTTC,CASSVTAGYRGQTYEQYF
TRBJ2-3,TRBV5-1,.,.,TGCGCCAGCAGCTTGGTGGCTATGACAGATACGCAGTATTTT,CASSLVAMTDTQYF
TRBJ2-7,TRBV7-2,.,TRBD2,TGTGCCAGCAGCCAGAGACTAGCGGGTCCCTACGAGCAGTACTTC,CASSQRLAGPYEQYF
TRBJ1-2,TRBV2,.,.,TGTGCCAGCAGGCCCGGACAGTCCTATGGCTACACCTTC,CASRPGQSYGYTF
TRBJ2-1,TRBV6-5,once,.,TGTGCCAGCAGTTCCATGGGGACAATGTACAATGAGCAGTTCTTC,CASSSMGTMYNEQFF
TRBJ2-2,TRBV6-2/TRBV6-3,once,.,TGTGCCAGCAGTTACACCCCGGCAGCGGGCGGGGAGCTGTTTTTT,CASSYTPAAGGELFF
TRBJ2-6,TRBV9,.,.,TGTGCCAGCAGCGCTCAGGGGCATGGGGCCAACGTCCTGACTTTC,CASSAQGHGANVLTF
TRBJ2-1,TRBV3-1/TRBV3-2,once,.,TGTGCCAGCAGCCAAGATACCCCCCTGAGCTCCTACAATGAGCAGTTCTTC,CASSQDTPLSSYNEQFF
TRBJ1-2,TRBV3-1/TRBV3-2,.,.,TGTGCCAGCAACCTCGGGGGACGAGGGGGCTACACCTTC,CASNLGGRGGYTF
TRBJ2-7,TRBV2,.,TRBD2,TGTGCCAGCAGTGCGAAAACTAGCGGTTACGAGCAGTACTTC,CASSAKTSGYEQYF
TRBJ2-7,TRBV5-1,.,TRBD2,TGCGCCAGCAGTGCACTAGCGGGAGGTAGCGAGCAGTACTTC,CASSALAGGSEQYF
TRBJ1-6,TRBV27,.,.,TGTGCCAGCAGTTTCGACGAGCTAAGGTCACCCCTCCACTTT,CASSFDELRSPLHF
TRBJ1-6,TRBV5-4,.,TRBD1,TGTGCCAGCAGCCTAGGGACAGGAGAAAATAATTCACCCCTCCACTTT,CASSLGTGENNSPLHF
TRBJ2-2,TRBV28,few,TRBD1,TGTGCCAGCAGTTTGGGGACAGGGGTGACCGGGGAGCTGTTTTTT,CASSLGTGVTGELFF
TRBJ2-7,TRBV6-5,.,.,TGTGCCAGCAGATCAGGGGATAACGAGCAGTACTTC,CASRSGDNEQYF